This TCR beta chain was sequenced in a study of T cell changes during pregnancy in multiple sclerosis. V lost 9 bases, J lost 5 bases, and 17 bases lay in between. Germline V lookup: CDR1 SNHLY, CDR2 FYNNEI. The CDR3 totals 14 residues. Sequenced by immunoSEQ multiplex PCR; TCRdb stores in-frame clones only, minus some. Of about 48,000 clones in the sample, 88% are singletons; the top ten hold 1.2%. This material consisted of CD4+ T cells from peripheral blood mononuclear cells, taken in the second trimester of pregnancy. V is TRBV2 and J is TRBJ2-1; D is perhaps TRBD1 (6 bases). The clonotype comes from a female donor with multiple sclerosis, enrolled in a pregnancy study. The CDR3 DNA reads as TGTGCCAGTGGAGTGGGGGCCGCCGACAATGAGCAGTTCTTC. Translation: CASGVGAADNEQFF.